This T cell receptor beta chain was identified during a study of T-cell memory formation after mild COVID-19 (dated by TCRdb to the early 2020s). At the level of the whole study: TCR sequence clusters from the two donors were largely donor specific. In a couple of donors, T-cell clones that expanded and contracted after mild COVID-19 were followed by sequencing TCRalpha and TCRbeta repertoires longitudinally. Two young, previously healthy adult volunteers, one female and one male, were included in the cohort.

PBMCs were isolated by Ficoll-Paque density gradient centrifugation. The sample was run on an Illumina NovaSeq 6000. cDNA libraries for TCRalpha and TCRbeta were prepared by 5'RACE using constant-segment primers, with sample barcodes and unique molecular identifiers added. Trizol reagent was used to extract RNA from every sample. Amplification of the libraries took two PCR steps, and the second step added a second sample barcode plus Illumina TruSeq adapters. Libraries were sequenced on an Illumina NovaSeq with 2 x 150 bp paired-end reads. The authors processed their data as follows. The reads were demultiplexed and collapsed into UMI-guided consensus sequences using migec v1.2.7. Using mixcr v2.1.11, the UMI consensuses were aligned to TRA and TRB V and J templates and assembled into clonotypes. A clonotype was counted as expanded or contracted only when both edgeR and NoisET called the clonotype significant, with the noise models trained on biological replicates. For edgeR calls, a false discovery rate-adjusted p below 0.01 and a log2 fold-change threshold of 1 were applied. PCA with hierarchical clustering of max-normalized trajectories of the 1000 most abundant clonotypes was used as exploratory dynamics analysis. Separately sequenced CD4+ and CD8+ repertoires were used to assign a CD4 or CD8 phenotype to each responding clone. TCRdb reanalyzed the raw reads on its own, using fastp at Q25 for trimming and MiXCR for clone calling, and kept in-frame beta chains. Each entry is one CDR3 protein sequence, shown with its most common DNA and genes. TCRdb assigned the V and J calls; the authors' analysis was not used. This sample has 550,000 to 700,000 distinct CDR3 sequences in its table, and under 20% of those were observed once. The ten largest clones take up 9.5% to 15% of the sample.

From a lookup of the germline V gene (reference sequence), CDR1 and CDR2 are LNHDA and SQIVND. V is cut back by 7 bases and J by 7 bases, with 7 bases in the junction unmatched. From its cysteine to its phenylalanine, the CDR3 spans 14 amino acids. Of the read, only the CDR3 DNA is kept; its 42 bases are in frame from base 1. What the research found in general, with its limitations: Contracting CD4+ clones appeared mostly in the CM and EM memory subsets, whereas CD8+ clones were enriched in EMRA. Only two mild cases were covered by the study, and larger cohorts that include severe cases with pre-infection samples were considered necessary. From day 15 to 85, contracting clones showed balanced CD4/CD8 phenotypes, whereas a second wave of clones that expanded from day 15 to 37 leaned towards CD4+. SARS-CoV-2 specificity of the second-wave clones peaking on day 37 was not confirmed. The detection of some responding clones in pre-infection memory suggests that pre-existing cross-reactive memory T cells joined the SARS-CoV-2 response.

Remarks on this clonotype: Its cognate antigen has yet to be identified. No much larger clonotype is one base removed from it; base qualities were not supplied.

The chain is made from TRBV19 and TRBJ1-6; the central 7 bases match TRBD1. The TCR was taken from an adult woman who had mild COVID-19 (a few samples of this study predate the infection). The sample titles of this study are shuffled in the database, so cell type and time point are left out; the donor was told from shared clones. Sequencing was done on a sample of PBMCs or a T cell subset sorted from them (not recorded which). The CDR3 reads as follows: CASNAGTENSPLHF. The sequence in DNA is TGTGCCAGTAACGCCGGGACAGAGAATTCACCCCTCCACTTT. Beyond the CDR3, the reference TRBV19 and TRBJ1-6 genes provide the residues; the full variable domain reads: DGGITQSPKYLFRKEGQNVTLSCEQNLNHDAMYWYRQDPGQGLRLIYYSQIVNDFQKGDIAEGYSVSREKKESFPLTVTSAQKNPTAFYLCASNAGTENSPLHFGNGTRLTVT.